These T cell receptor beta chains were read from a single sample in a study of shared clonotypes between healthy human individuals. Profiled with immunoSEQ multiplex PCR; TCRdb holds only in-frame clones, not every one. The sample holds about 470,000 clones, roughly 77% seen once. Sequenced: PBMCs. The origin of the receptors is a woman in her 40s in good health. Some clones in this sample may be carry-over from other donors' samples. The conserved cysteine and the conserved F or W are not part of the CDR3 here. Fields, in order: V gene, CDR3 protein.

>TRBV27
ASSFGWAGQETQY
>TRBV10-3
AIKAPSGSSTDTQY
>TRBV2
ASSVVENTEAF
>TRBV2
ASSTPGSGDTGELF
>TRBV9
ASSVAASPSYEQY
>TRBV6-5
ASRHLSVSNQPQH
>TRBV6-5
ASSYYGDYEQY
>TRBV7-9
ASSFDRAEAF
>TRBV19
ASSIPGKDNQPQH
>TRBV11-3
ASSLGGGPDTQY
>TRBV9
ASSVAGGLGEQY
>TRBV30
AWSVLAGGTEQY
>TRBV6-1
ASSDGEPYGYT
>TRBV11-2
ASSLTMLEPQH
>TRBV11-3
ASSLGGGANQPQH
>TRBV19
ASSGIGTASYEQY
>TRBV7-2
ASSFGAPQQY
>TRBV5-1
ASSSDTSYNSPLH
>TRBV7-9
ASSSRGTGVEQPQH
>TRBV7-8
ASSLDAEFGAF
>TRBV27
ASTPGGFSREQY
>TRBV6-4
ASSAGQGSYGYT
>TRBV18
ASSQGTSGSNEQF
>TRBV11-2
ASSRHTDTQY
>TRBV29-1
SVAGTSGAELYNEQF
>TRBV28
ASSLGQAFSGNTIY
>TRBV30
AWSPYRGGYT
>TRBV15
ATSKSSGSSYEQY
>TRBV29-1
SVRQGAYEQF
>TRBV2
ASRTGPPQPQH
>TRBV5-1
ASSGVVNTEAF
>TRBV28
ASTGTSGSSYNEQF
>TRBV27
ASSPGYHGYEQY
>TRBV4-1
ASSQEGVAEAF
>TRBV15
ATRTGQGVGEQF
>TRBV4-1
ASSQESRLGTGELF
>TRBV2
ASSEAPKGALF
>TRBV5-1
ASSPGLAGADTQY
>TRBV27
ASSPRRGIYAF
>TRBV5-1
ASSDGLAGFTYNEQF
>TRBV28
ASKAGGNEKLF
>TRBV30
AWSARLVGEQY
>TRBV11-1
ASSLATGGSYEQY
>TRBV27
ASRGLGRAQNEQF
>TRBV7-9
ASSLTGGDEKLF
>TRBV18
ASSPLTGGSDTQY
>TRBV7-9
ASNREGTQY
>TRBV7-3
ASSLIRRERTDTQY
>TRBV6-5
ASSPSFGIAEAF
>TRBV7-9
AGQGYSGNTIY
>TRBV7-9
ASNFGRGPTYEQY
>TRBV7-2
ASSLGGGLLIEQY